This T cell receptor beta chain was retrieved from a study of CXCR3-negative and CXCR3-positive naive CD8 T cells (dated 2019 in TCRdb). Some background on the complete study: In total, about 130 million TRB reads were obtained, which works out to roughly 1.5 +/- 0.3 million reads per library. Diversity and physicochemical repertoire analyses were performed on around 10 donors pooled from two independent experiments. Naive subsets from five or six donors and memory cells from 3 donors were included in the TRBV-TRBJ cluster analysis.

Sequencing was performed on a NextSeq 550. The Human TCR Profiling Kit (MiLaboratory) was used to make UMI-labeled 5' RACE TRB cDNA libraries. cDNA synthesis used the entire amount of extracted RNA, and PCR amplification then used the entire amount of cDNA produced. Libraries were prepared in parallel using an identical number of PCR cycles. In the paper's pipeline: MIGEC and MiXCR extracted about 50,000 +/- 10,000 unique UMI-labeled TRB cDNA molecules per library, requiring at least two reads per UMI. Each library averaged about 37,000 +/- 9,700 functional in-frame TRB CDR3 nucleotide clonotypes without stop codons. After downsampling to 5000 UMI-labeled TRB molecules per sample, diversity metrics such as normalized Shannon-Wiener and Chao1 were calculated in VDJtools. Clonotype-size-weighted physicochemical properties of the central five CDR3 residues (interaction energy, strength, volume and Kidera factor 4) were computed in VDJtools. Once TCRdb had reprocessed the reads, it stored one entry per CDR3 protein sequence and supplied no DNA. TCRdb's processing, not the authors' own work, is the source of the V and J calls. The data table for this sample lists some 130,000 distinct CDR3 sequences. Clones ranked in the top ten supply about 0.48% of the sample.

As regards this clonotype: The target of this receptor is not known.

The investigation overall reported the following: Freshly isolated PBMCs were used for most assays because CXCR3 expression partially decreased after cryopreservation. Naive CXCR3-negative and CXCR3-positive cells from the same donor showed similar TRBV-TRBJ usage, whereas memory cells showed distinct patterns. Because surface CD5, which has been linked to self-reactivity in mice, was comparable between naive subsets, TCR interaction strength was also inferred from TRB CDR3 physicochemical properties. Comparably high repertoire diversity was found in both naive subsets, whereas much lower repertoire diversity was found in memory CD8+ T cells. TRB CDR3s from CXCR3-positive naive cells showed higher hydrophobicity (lower Kidera factor 4), lower energy, and higher strength and volume indices than CXCR3-negative naive cells.

Each CD8+ T cell subset was flow-sorted in triplicate, and 300,000 to 350,000 cells per subset were placed directly into RLT lysis buffer. Naive CD8+ T cells were defined stringently as CD45RO-CCR7+CD27+CD95- to exclude memory contaminants. Standard density gradient centrifugation was used to isolate peripheral blood mononuclear cells from buffy coats. Naive CXCR3-negative and CXCR3-positive CD8+ T cells were flow-sorted using a FACSAria III. Total RNA was extracted from sorted cells with an RNeasy Mini Kit. Spanning cysteine to phenylalanine, the CDR3 consists of 13 amino acids. The DNA is unrecorded. CDR1 and CDR2, per the germline V gene, are SQVTM and ANQGSEA.

Sequenced: naive CXCR3- CD8+ T cells from blood. The meaning of the sample's cell subset or site label: CD45RO-CCR7+CD27+CD95- naive CD8+ T cells lacking CXCR3 (TNR3-). The rearranged chain carries TRBV29-1 and TRBJ2-7; TCRdb gives TRBD2 as the D gene, but with no DNA this cannot be confirmed. The TCR comes from a human donor in good health. Some clones in this sample may be carry-over from other donors' samples. The CDR3 loop reads CSVERGPGYEQYF.